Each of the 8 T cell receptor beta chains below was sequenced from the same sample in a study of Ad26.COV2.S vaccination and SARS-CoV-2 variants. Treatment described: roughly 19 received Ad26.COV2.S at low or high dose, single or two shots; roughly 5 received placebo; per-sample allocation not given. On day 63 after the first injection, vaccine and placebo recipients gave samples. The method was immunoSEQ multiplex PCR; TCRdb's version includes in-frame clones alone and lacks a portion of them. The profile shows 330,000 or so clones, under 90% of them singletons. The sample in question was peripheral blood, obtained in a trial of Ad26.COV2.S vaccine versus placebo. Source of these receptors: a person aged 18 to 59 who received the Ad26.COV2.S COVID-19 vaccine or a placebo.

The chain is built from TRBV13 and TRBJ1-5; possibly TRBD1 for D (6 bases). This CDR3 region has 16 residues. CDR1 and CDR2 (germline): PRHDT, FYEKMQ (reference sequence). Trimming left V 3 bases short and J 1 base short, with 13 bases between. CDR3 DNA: TGTGCCAGCAGCTTCGGGGGGGCGCGCAGCAATCAGCCCCAGCATTTT. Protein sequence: CASSFGGARSNQPQHF.

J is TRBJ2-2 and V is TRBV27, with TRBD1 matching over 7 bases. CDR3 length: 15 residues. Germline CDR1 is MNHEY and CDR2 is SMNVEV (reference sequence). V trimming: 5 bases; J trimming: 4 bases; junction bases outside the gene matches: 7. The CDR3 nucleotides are TGTGCCAGCAGTGTCGGGACAGTTCCCACCGGGGAGCTGTTTTTT. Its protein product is CASSVGTVPTGELFF.

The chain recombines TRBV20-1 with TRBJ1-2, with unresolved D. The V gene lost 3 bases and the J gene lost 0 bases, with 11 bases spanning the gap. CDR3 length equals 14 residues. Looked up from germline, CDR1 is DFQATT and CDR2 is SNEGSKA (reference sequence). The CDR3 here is CSASKGMTNYGYTF. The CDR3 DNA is TGCAGTGCTAGTAAGGGAATGACTAACTATGGCTACACCTTC.

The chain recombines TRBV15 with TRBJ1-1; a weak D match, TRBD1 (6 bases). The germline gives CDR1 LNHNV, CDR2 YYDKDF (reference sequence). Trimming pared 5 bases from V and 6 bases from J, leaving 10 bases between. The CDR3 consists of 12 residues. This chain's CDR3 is CATSGGGPEAFF. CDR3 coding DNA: TGTGCCACCAGCGGGGGGGGGCCTGAAGCTTTCTTT. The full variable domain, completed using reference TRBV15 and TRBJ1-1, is DAMVIQNPRYQVTQFGKPVTLSCSQTLNHNVMYWYQQKSSQAPKLLFHYYDKDFNNEADTPDNFQSRRPNTSFCFLDIRSPGLGDTAMYLCATSGGGPEAFFGQGTRLTVV.

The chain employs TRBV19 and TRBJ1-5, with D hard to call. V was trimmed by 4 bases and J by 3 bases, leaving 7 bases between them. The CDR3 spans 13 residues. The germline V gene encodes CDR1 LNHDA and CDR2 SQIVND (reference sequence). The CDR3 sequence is CASSTGSNQPQHF. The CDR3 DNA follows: TGTGCCAGTAGTACAGGTTCCAATCAGCCCCAGCATTTT.

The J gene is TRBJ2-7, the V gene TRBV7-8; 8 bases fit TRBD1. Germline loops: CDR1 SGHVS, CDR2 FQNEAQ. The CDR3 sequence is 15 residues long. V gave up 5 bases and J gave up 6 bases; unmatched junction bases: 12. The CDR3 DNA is TGTGCCAGCAGCCAAGCTTCGACAGGGGTCCGCGAGCAGTACGTC. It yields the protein CASSQASTGVREQYV.

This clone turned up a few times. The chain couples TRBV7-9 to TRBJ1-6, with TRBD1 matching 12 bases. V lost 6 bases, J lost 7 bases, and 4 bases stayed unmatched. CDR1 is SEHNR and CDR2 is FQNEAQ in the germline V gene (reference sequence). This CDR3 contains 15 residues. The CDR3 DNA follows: TGTGCCAGCAGAGGGACAGGGGGCGGAAATTCACCCCTCCACTTT. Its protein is CASRGTGGGNSPLHF.

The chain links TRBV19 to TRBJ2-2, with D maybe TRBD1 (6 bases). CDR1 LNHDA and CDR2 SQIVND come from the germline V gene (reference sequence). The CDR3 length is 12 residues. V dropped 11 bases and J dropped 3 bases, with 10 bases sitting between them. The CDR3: CASRGYTGELFF. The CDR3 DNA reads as TGTGCCTCAAGGGGGTACACCGGGGAGCTGTTTTTT.